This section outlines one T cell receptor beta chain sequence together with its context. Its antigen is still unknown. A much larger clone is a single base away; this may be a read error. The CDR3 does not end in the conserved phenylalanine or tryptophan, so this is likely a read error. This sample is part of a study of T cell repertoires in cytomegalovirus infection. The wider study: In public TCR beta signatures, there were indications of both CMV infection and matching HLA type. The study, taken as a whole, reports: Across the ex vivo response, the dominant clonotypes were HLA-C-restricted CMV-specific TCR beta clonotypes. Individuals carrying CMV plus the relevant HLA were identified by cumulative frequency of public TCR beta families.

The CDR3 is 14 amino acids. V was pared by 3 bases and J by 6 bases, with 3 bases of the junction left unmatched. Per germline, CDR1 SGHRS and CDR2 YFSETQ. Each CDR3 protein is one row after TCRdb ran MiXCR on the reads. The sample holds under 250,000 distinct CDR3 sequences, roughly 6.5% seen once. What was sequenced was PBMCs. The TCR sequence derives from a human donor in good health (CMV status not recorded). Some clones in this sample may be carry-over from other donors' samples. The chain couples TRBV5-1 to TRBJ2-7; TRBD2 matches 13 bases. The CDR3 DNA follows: TGCGCCAGCAGCTCAGGACTAGCGGGGGTCGAGCAGTACTTA. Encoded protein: CASSSGLAGVEQYL.